Following are 3 T cell receptor beta chains from one sample sequenced in a study of shared clonotypes between healthy human individuals. Repertoires were generated with immunoSEQ multiplex PCR, while TCRdb's copy carries only in-frame clones and drops some. The repertoire consists of approximately 2.5 million clones, with approximately 93% occurring once and the leading ten covering roughly 0.39%. The sequencing sample was made of naive CD4+ T cells from PBMCs. Subset of the sample: CD45RA+ positively selected. All receptors come from a man aged 18 to 30 in good health. Some clones in this sample may be carry-over from other donors' samples.

This clone showed up just a few times. V is TRBV28 and J is TRBJ2-7, with 8 bases fitting TRBD2. J lost 0 bases, V lost 10 bases, and 8 bases had no gene match. Germline CDR1 MDHEN, CDR2 SYDVKM. The CDR3 is made up of 14 amino acids. The CDR3 here is CAIARGGSSYEQYF. CDR3 bases: TGTGCCATAGCCCGGGGGGGCAGCTCCTACGAGCAGTACTTC. The whole variable domain, remainder taken from reference TRBV28 and TRBJ2-7, is DVKVTQSSRYLVKRTGEKVFLECVQDMDHENMFWYRQDPGLGLRLIYFSYDVKMKEKGDIPEGYSVSREKKERFSLILESASTNQTSMYLCAIARGGSSYEQYFGPGTRLTVT.

About this clone: Distinct nucleotide sequences in the sample also encode this CDR3. This sequence joins TRBV5-1 and TRBJ1-5, with 8 bases identical to TRBD1. Germline V gene data show CDR1 as SGHRS and CDR2 as YFSETQ. J gave up 4 bases and V 4 bases, and 7 bases lay outside the gene matches. The CDR3 consists of 15 residues. The CDR3 here is CASSPGTGSNQPQHF. In DNA, the CDR3 is TGCGCCAGCAGCCCCGGGACAGGTTCAAATCAGCCCCAGCATTTT.

Regarding this clone: The sample holds other DNA sequences that translate to the same CDR3. This rearrangement joins TRBV18 to TRBJ2-5; D unclear. The germline CDR1 and CDR2 sequences are KGHSH and LQKENI. V lost 1 base and J 2 bases, leaving 5 bases between the germline ends. This CDR3 has 13 residues. The DNA for the CDR3 is TGTGCCAGCTCACCACTTGGGCAAGAGACCCAGTACTTC. It encodes CASSPLGQETQYF.